Each of the 14 T cell receptor beta chains below was sequenced from the same sample in a study of blood T cell repertoires in COVID-19. Assay used: immunoSEQ multiplex PCR; TCRdb lists only in-frame clones, some missing. The sample records fewer than 250,000 clones, around 90% being singletons. Source material: PBMCs or T cells enriched from blood (not recorded which). The receptors stem from a young man who had been exposed to COVID-19.

This clone has a single count. V and J are TRBV18 and TRBJ1-5, with TRBD1 as a possible D gene (5 bases). The CDR3 length is 13 residues. Trimming left V 4 bases short and J 6 bases short, with 10 bases between. CDR1 and CDR2 from the germline V gene are KGHSH and LQKENI. CDR3: CASSLTDSQPQHF. The CDR3 DNA sequence: TGTGCCAGCTCACTGACAGATTCTCAGCCCCAGCATTTT.

The sample holds one count of this clone. The chain has TRBV5-1 and TRBJ1-1, with a tentative D call TRBD1 (5 bases). The CDR3 is 14 residues long. Germline V lookup: CDR1 SGHRS, CDR2 YFSETQ. The V and J ends lost 4 bases and 2 bases respectively, with 12 bases between them. The DNA of the CDR3 is TGCGCCAGCAGCGCGGGGACGGACAACACTGAAGCTTTCTTT. This translates into CASSAGTDNTEAFF.

This chain uses TRBV4-1 with TRBJ1-5, with 7 positions matching TRBD1. The V segment lost 4 bases and the J segment 3 bases; nucleotides outside the gene matches: 9. Germline V gene lookup returns CDR1 MGHRA and CDR2 YSYEKL. The CDR3 spans 16 residues. Here the CDR3 reads CASSLTPGQSNQPQHF. The CDR3 nucleotides are TGCGCCAGCAGCCTCACACCGGGACAGTCCAATCAGCCCCAGCATTTT.

This clone was recorded once. This chain joins TRBV19 and TRBJ2-1; perhaps TRBD2 as D (7 bases). The CDR3 consists of 15 residues. From germline, CDR1 is LNHDA and CDR2 SQIVND (reference sequence). The V and J ends lost 3 bases and 10 bases respectively, with 19 bases between them. The CDR3 DNA reads TGTGCCAGTAGTATGGGGGGGGCGACGGGAGAGGAGCAGTTCTTC. Translation gives CASSMGGATGEEQFF.

This chain joins TRBV5-1 and TRBJ2-1, with a possible D match to TRBD2 (6 bases). CDR3 length equals 12 residues. The germline V gene encodes CDR1 SGHRS and CDR2 YFSETQ. V lost 5 bases, J lost 10 bases, and 13 bases lay in between. The CDR3 DNA is TGCGCCAGCAGGCCCGGGACTTACGAGCAGTTCTTC. Protein: CASRPGTYEQFF. Based on the CDR3 plus reference TRBV5-1 and TRBJ2-1, the full variable domain is KAGVTQTPRYLIKTRGQQVTLSCSPISGHRSVSWYQQTPGQGLQFLFEYFSETQRNKGNFPGRFSGRQFSNSRSEMNVSTLELGDSALYLCASRPGTYEQFFGPGTRLTVL.

The V and J genes are TRBV2 and TRBJ2-5, with 8 positions matching TRBD1. V gave up 8 bases and J gave up 2 bases; unmatched junction bases: 16. In germline, CDR1 is SNHLY, CDR2 FYNNEI. The CDR3 runs to 17 residues. CDR3 bases: TGTGCCAGCGATGGGTCAGGGGGCCCCACATTTCAAGAGACCCAGTACTTC. Encoded protein: CASDGSGGPTFQETQYF. The full variable domain, its missing parts supplied by reference TRBV2 and TRBJ2-5, is EPEVTQTPSHQVTQMGQEVILRCVPISNHLYFYWYRQILGQKVEFLVSFYNNEISEKSEIFDDQFSVERPDGSNFTLKIRSTKLEDSAMYFCASDGSGGPTFQETQYFGPGTRLLVL.

The chain recombines TRBV3-1 (or the pseudogene TRBV3-2) with TRBJ1-2; tentative D call: TRBD1 (6 bases). V lost 1 base to trimming and J lost 8 bases, with 14 bases between them. The CDR3 is made up of 14 amino acids. Germline lookup yields CDR1 LGHDT and CDR2 YNNKEL (reference sequence). CDR3 region: CASSQGRGGRGYTF. CDR3 nucleotides: TGTGCCAGCAGCCAAGGTAGAGGGGGTCGGGGCTACACCTTC.

The V call is TRBV6-5, the J call TRBJ2-6, with a possible D match to TRBD1 (5 bases). V lost 0 bases to trimming and J lost 2 bases, with 8 bases between them. CDR1 and CDR2 (germline): MNHEY, SVGAGI. The CDR3 runs 16 residues. The CDR3, as DNA: TGTGCCAGCAGTTACTCGATACAGGCTGGGGCCAACGTCCTGACTTTC. Protein sequence: CASSYSIQAGANVLTF.

V gene TRBV4-2 combines with J gene TRBJ2-7; D is possibly TRBD2 (6 bases). V gave up 1 base and J gave up 3 bases, with 10 bases separating them. The germline gives CDR1 LGHNA, CDR2 YNFKEQ. The CDR3 length is 14 residues. CDR3 DNA: TGTGCCAGCAGCCAAGTGGGGGGAGGCTACGAGCAGTACTTC. It yields the protein CASSQVGGGYEQYF.

The CDR3 sequence is CASSFQGDNTEAFF. CDR3 nucleotides: TGTGCCAGCAGTTTTCAGGGGGATAACACTGAAGCTTTCTTT. The chain carries TRBV28 and TRBJ1-1; 7 bases are a match to TRBD1. Germline CDR1 is MDHEN and CDR2 is SYDVKM. The junction had 3 bases not matched to a gene; V was cut back by 3 bases and J by 2 bases. The CDR3 covers 14 residues.

This chain joins TRBV7-4 and TRBJ2-5, with 9 bases aligning to TRBD2. The J segment lost 1 base and the V segment lost 5 bases, leaving 5 bases of the junction unmatched. The CDR3 runs to 15 residues. CDR1 SGHVT and CDR2 SQSDAQ come from the germline V gene. CDR3 region: CASSPSGASQETQYF. CDR3 nucleotides: TGTGCCAGCAGCCCTAGCGGGGCAAGCCAAGAGACCCAGTACTTC.

The V call is TRBV7-2, the J call TRBJ2-5, with a weak D call TRBD2 (7 bases). The CDR3 sequence is 16 residues long. Trimming took off 7 bases at V and 2 bases at J, with 20 bases between the two ends. The germline V gene encodes CDR1 SGHTA and CDR2 FQGNSA. CDR3 loop: CASTLGWGGPQETQYF. The CDR3 nucleotides are TGTGCCAGCACCCTAGGGTGGGGGGGGCCACAAGAGACCCAGTACTTC.

This clone was detected only once. V gene TRBV13 combines with J gene TRBJ2-7; D might be TRBD1 (6 bases). The CDR3 spans 15 residues. Per the germline V gene, CDR1 is PRHDT and CDR2 is FYEKMQ (reference sequence). Trimming cost V 5 bases and J 4 bases, with 18 bases left between them. This CDR3 is CASSPRSGAQYEQYF. The CDR3 nucleotides are TGTGCCAGCAGCCCCCGGTCAGGGGCTCAGTACGAGCAGTACTTC. The variable domain in full, completed from reference TRBV13 and TRBJ2-7, reads AAGVIQSPRHLIKEKRETATLKCYPIPRHDTVYWYQQGPGQDPQFLISFYEKMQSDKGSIPDRFSAQQFSDYHSELNMSSLELGDSALYFCASSPRSGAQYEQYFGPGTRLTVT.

The V gene is TRBV2, the J gene TRBJ1-6, with a possible D match to TRBD1 (6 bases). Germline lookup yields CDR1 SNHLY and CDR2 FYNNEI. V was cut by 5 bases and J by 7 bases, with 12 bases left in between. The CDR3 runs to 14 residues. This chain's CDR3 is CASSYDRINSPLHF. In DNA, the CDR3 is TGTGCCAGCAGTTACGACAGGATAAATTCACCCCTCCACTTT.